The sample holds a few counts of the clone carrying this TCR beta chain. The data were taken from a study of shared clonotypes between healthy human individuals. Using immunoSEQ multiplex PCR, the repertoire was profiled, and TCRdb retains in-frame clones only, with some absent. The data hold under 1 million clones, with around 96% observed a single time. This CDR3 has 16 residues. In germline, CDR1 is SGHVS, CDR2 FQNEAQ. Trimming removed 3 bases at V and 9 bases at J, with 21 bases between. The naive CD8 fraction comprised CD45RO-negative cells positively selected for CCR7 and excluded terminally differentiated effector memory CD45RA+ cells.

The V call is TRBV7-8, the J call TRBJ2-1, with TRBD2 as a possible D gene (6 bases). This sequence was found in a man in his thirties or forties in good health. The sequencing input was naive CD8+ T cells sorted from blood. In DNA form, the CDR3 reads TGTGCCAGCAGCTTTTGGGGACTTGCGGGATCTGTTGAGCAGTTCTTC. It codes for CASSFWGLAGSVEQFF.